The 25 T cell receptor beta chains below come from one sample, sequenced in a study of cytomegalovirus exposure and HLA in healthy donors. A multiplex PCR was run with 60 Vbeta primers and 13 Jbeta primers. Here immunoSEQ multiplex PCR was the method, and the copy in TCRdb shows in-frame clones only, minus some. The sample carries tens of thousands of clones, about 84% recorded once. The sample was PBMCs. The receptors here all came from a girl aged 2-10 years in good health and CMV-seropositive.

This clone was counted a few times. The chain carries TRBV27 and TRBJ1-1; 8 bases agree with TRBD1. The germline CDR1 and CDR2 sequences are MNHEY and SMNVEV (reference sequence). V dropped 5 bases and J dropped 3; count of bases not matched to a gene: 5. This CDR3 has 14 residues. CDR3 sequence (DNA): TGTGCCAGCAGTGGACAGGGATGGTACACTGAAGCTTTCTTT. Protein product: CASSGQGWYTEAFF.

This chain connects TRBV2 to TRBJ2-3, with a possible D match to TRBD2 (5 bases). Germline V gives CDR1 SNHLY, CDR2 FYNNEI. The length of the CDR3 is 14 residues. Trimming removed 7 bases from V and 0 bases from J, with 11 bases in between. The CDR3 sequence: CASNVGSSTDTQYF. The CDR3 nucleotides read TGTGCCAGCAATGTGGGGAGTAGCACAGATACGCAGTATTTT.

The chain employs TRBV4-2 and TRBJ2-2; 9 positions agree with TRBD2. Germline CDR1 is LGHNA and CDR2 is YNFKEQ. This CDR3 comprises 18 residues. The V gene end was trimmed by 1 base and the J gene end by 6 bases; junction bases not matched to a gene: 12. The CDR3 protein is CASSQVIGREGVPGELFF. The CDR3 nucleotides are TGTGCCAGCAGCCAAGTGATTGGGCGGGAGGGCGTTCCCGGGGAGCTGTTTTTT.

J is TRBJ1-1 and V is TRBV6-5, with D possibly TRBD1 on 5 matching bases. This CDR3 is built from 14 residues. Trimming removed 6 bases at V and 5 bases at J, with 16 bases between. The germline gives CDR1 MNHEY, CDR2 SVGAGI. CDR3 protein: CASSSGELGTEAFF. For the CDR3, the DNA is TGTGCCAGCAGCTCGGGGGAATTGGGGACTGAAGCTTTCTTT.

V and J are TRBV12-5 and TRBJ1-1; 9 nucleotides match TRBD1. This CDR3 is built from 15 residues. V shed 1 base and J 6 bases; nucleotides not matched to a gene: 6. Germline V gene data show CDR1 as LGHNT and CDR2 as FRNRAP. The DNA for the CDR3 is TGTGCTAGTGGTTTGGCGACAGGGGGATTGTCTGAAGCTTTCTTT. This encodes CASGLATGGLSEAFF.

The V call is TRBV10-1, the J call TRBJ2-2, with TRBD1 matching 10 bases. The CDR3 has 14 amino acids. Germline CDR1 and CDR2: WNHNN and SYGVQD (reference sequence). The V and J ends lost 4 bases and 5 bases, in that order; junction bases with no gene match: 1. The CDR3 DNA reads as TGCGCCAGCAGTGGGACAGGGGGAACCGGGGAGCTGTTTTTT. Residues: CASSGTGGTGELFF.

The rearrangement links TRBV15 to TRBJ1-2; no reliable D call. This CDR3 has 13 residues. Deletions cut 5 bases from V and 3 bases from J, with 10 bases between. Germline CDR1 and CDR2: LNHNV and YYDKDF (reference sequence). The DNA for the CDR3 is TGTGCCACCAGCCGAGGAGGCGACTATGGCTACACCTTC. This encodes CATSRGGDYGYTF. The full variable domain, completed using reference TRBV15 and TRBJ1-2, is DAMVIQNPRYQVTQFGKPVTLSCSQTLNHNVMYWYQQKSSQAPKLLFHYYDKDFNNEADTPDNFQSRRPNTSFCFLDIRSPGLGDTAMYLCATSRGGDYGYTFGSGTRLTVV.

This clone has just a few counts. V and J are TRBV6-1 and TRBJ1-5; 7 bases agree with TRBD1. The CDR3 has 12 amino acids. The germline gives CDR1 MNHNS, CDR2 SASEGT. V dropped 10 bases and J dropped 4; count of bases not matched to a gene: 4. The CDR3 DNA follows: TGTGCCACTACACAGGGGAATCAGCCCCAGCATTTT. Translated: CATTQGNQPQHF.

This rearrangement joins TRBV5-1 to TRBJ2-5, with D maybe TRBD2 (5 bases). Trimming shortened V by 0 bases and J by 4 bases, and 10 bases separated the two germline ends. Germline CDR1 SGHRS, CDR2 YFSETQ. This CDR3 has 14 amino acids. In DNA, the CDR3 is TGCGCCAGCAGCTTGGGTGGGAGTAGAGAGACCCAGTACTTC. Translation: CASSLGGSRETQYF.

Here the CDR3 reads CASWGGADTEAFF. The CDR3 nucleotides read TGTGCCAGCTGGGGGGGTGCGGACACTGAAGCTTTCTTT. This sequence joins TRBV27 and TRBJ1-1; TRBD1 might be the D (5 bases). Germline CDR1 MNHEY, CDR2 SMNVEV (reference sequence). V lost 8 bases and J lost 3, with 13 bases in between. This CDR3 is 13 amino acids long.

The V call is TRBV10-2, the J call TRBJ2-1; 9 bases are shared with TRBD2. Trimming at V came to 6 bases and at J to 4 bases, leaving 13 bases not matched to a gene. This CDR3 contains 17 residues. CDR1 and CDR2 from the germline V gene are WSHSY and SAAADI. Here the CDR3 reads CASRYSGTSIRYNEQFF. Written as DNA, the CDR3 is TGCGCCAGCAGGTATTCCGGGACTAGCATAAGATACAATGAGCAGTTCTTC.

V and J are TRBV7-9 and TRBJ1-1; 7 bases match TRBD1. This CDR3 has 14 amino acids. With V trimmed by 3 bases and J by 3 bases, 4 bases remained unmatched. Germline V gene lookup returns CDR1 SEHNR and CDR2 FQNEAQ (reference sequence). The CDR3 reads CASSFEGAYTEAFF. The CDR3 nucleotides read TGTGCCAGCAGCTTCGAGGGGGCATACACTGAAGCTTTCTTT.

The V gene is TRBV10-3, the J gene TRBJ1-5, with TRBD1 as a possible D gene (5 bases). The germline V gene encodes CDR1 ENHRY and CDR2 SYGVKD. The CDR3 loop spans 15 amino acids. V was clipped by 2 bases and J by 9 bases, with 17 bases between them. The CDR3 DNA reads TGTGCCATCAGTGAGGAATTCAGGGTGGGAAGGCCCCAGCATTTT. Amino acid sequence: CAISEEFRVGRPQHF.

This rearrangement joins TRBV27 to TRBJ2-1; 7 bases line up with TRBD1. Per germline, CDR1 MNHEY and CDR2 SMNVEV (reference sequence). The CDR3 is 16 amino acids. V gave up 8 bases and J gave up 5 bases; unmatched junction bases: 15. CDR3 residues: CASGETTGTANNEQFF. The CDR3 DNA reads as TGTGCCAGCGGTGAAACGACAGGGACAGCTAACAATGAGCAGTTCTTC.

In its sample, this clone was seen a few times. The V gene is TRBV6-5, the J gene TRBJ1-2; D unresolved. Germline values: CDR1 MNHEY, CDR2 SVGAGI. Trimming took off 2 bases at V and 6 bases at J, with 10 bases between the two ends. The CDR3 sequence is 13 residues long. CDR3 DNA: TGTGCCAGCAGTTACAGGGAGCATGATGGCTACACCTTC. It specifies CASSYREHDGYTF.

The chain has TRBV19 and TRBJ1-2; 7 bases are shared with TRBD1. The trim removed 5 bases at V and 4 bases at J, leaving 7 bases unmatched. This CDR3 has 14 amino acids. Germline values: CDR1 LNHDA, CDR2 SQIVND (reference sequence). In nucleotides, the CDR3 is TGTGCCAGTAGTTTTAGGGACAGTGGCTATGGCTACACCTTC. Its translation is CASSFRDSGYGYTF.

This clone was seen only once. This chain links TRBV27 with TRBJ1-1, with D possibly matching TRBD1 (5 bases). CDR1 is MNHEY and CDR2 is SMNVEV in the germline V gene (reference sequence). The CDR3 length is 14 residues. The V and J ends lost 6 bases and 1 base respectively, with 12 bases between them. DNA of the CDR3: TGTGCCAGCAGACCACTCACAGGGAACACTGAAGCTTTCTTT. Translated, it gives CASRPLTGNTEAFF.

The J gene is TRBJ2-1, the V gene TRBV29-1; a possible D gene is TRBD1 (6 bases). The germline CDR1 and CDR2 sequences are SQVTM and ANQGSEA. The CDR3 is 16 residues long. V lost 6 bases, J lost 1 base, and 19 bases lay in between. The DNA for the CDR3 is TGCAGCGTCTTGCCCCAGGGGAGACCATCCTACAATGAGCAGTTCTTC. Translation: CSVLPQGRPSYNEQFF.

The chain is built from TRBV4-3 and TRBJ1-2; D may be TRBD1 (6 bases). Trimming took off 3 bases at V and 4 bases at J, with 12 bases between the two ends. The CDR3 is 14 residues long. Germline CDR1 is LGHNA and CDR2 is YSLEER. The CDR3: CASSQDTGSYGYTF. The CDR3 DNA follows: TGCGCCAGCAGCCAGGATACAGGGAGCTATGGCTACACCTTC.

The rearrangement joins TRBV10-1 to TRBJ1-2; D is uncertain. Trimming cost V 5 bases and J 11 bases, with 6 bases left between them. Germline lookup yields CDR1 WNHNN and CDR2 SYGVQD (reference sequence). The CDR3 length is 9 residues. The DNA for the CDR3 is TGCGCCAGCAGTAACATGTACACCTTC. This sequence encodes CASSNMYTF.

The CDR3 DNA follows: TGTGCCAGCAGTTACCCCGAGGGATATAGCAATCAGCCCCAGCATTTT. This encodes CASSYPEGYSNQPQHF. J is TRBJ1-5 and V is TRBV6-6; D is unresolved. Between the trimmed V and J ends, which lost 2 bases and 0 bases, there was a span of 11 bases. CDR3 length equals 16 residues. Germline values: CDR1 MNHNY, CDR2 SVGAGI (reference sequence).

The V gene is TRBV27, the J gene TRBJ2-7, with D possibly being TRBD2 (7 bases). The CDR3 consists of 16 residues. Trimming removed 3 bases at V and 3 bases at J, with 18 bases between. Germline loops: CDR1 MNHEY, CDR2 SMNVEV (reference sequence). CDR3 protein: CASSFRRGAISYEQYF. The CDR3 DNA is TGTGCCAGCAGTTTTCGTCGGGGGGCAATCAGCTACGAGCAGTACTTC.

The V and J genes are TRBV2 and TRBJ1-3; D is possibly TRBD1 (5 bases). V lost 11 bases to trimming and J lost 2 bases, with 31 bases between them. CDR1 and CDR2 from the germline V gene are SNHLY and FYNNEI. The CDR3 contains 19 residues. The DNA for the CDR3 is TGTGCCTCTCGACCTTCCAAGCGGGCAGGGAGGTTTGCTGGAAACACCATATATTTT. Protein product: CASRPSKRAGRFAGNTIYF. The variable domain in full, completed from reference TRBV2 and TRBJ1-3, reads EPEVTQTPSHQVTQMGQEVILRCVPISNHLYFYWYRQILGQKVEFLVSFYNNEISEKSEIFDDQFSVERPDGSNFTLKIRSTKLEDSAMYFCASRPSKRAGRFAGNTIYFGEGSWLTVV.

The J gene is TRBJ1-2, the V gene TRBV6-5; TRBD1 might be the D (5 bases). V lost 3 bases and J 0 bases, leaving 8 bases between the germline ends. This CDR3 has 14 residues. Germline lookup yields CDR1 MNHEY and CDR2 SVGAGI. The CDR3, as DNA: TGTGCCAGCAGTTATTCGGACACTAACTATGGCTACACCTTC. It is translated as CASSYSDTNYGYTF.

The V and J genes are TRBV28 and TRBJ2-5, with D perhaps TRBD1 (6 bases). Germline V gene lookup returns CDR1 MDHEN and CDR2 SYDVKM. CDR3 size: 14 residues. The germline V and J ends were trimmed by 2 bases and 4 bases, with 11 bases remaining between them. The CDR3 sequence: CASSLTAGVETQYF. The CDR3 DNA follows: TGTGCCAGCAGTTTAACGGCAGGGGTAGAGACCCAGTACTTC.